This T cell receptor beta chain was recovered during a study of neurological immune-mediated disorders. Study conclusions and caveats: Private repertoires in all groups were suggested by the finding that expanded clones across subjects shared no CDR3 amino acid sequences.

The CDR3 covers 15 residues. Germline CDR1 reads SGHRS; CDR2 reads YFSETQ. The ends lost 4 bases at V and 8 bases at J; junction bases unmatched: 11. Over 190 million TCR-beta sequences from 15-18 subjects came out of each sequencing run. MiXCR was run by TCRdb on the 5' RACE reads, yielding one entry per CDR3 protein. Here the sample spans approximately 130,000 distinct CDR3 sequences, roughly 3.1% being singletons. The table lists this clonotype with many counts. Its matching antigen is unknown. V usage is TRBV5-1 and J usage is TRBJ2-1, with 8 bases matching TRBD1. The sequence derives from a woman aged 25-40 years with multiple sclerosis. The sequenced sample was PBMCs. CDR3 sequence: CASSGADRVLDEQFF. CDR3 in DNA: TGCGCCAGCAGCGGGGCGGACAGGGTCTTGGATGAGCAGTTCTTC.